This is a list of T cell receptor beta chains from one sample in a study of technical replicates of blood from several donors. Sequencing used immunoSEQ multiplex PCR; TCRdb keeps in-frame clones, though not all of them. In the table there are tens of thousands of clones, more than 85% of which are singletons. The sample was T cells isolated from PBMCs. These receptors were taken from a human donor in good health. Some clones in this sample may be carry-over from other donors' samples. Both conserved end residues are part of each CDR3. The order of the fields is J gene, CDR3 length, V gene, D gene, clone size, CDR3 DNA, CDR3 protein. The D gene is left open where the match is weak. For some rows the clone size is stated as once, few or many, or as a class when expanded; others skip it.

J: TRBJ1-2; length: 16; V: TRBV25-1; D: TRBD1; size: -; DNA: TGTGCCAGCAGCGAAAAGCTCACAGGGGGACGCTATGGCTACACCTTC; CDR3: CASSEKLTGGRYGYTF
J: TRBJ2-7; length: 14; V: TRBV2; D: TRBD2; size: -; DNA: TGTGCCAGCAGCCCGGGACTAGCAGTAGGCGGGCAGTACTTC; CDR3: CASSPGLAVGGQYF
J: TRBJ1-2; length: 14; V: TRBV19; D: TRBD1; size: -; DNA: TGTGCCAGTAGTATGAGACAGGGGAACTATGGCTACACCTTC; CDR3: CASSMRQGNYGYTF
J: TRBJ1-1; length: 13; V: TRBV27; D: -; size: -; DNA: TGTGCCAGCAGTCCAGGGGTGGCTATTGAAGCTTTCTTT; CDR3: CASSPGVAIEAFF
J: TRBJ1-5; length: 16; V: TRBV4-1; D: -; size: -; DNA: TGCGCCAGCAGCCAAGACAGAACCGAAAGCAATCAGCCCCAGCATTTT; CDR3: CASSQDRTESNQPQHF
J: TRBJ2-2; length: 14; V: TRBV9; D: TRBD1; size: -; DNA: TGTGCCAGCAGCACCCGACAGGGTACCGGGGAGCTGTTTTTT; CDR3: CASSTRQGTGELFF
J: TRBJ2-7; length: 13; V: TRBV6-1; D: -; size: -; DNA: TGTGCCAGCAGTACAGGGCTATTCTACGAGCAGTACTTC; CDR3: CASSTGLFYEQYF
J: TRBJ2-3; length: 16; V: TRBV9; D: TRBD2; size: -; DNA: TGTGCCAGCAGCGTAGGTCCGGGAGGGATAGCAGATACGCAGTATTTT; CDR3: CASSVGPGGIADTQYF
J: TRBJ2-1; length: 14; V: TRBV27; D: TRBD2; size: -; DNA: TGTGCCAGCAAATCCCCGGGGGGGTACAATGAGCAGTTCTTC; CDR3: CASKSPGGYNEQFF
J: TRBJ1-5; length: 12; V: TRBV30; D: -; size: -; DNA: TGTGCCTGGAACGGGGGCAATCAGCCCCAGCATTTT; CDR3: CAWNGGNQPQHF
J: TRBJ2-2; length: 12; V: TRBV6-5; D: -; size: -; DNA: TGTGCCACCCACCCCGGGGCCGGGGAGCTGTTTTTT; CDR3: CATHPGAGELFF
J: TRBJ2-2; length: 12; V: TRBV25-1; D: -; size: -; DNA: TGTGCCAGCGACGGGGGTACCGGGGAGCTGTTTTTT; CDR3: CASDGGTGELFF
J: TRBJ2-7; length: 18; V: TRBV4-1; D: TRBD2; size: -; DNA: TGCGCCAGCAGCCAAGACGGAGGGGAGCTAGCGGGAATCTACGAGCAGTACTTC; CDR3: CASSQDGGELAGIYEQYF
J: TRBJ2-6; length: 16; V: TRBV7-3; D: -; size: once; DNA: TGTGCCAGCAGCTTTTACAGCAACTCTGGGGCCAACGTCCTGACTTTC; CDR3: CASSFYSNSGANVLTF
J: TRBJ2-1; length: 14; V: TRBV6-1; D: -; size: -; DNA: TGTGCCAGCAGTGAAGCCGCTCTAGACAATGAGCAGTTCTTC; CDR3: CASSEAALDNEQFF
J: TRBJ2-7; length: 13; V: TRBV30; D: TRBD1; size: -; DNA: TGTGCCTGGAGCCCGGGACAGAGGTACGAGCAGTACTTC; CDR3: CAWSPGQRYEQYF
J: TRBJ2-7; length: 15; V: TRBV6-5; D: TRBD1; size: -; DNA: TGTGCCAGCAGAACAAACACGGGACAGCCCTACGAGCAGTACTTC; CDR3: CASRTNTGQPYEQYF
J: TRBJ1-2; length: 17; V: TRBV19; D: TRBD1; size: -; DNA: TGTGCCAGTATCCTGCGCCCGGGGACAGAAGCTAACTATGGCTACACCTTC; CDR3: CASILRPGTEANYGYTF
J: TRBJ1-1; length: 13; V: TRBV15; D: -; size: -; DNA: TGTGCCACCAGCGGAGGTATGAACACTGAAGCTTTCTTT; CDR3: CATSGGMNTEAFF
J: TRBJ2-1; length: 17; V: TRBV7-3; D: -; size: -; DNA: TGTGCCAGCAGCTCTGGATTATCCAGGCTTAACTACAATGAGCAGTTCTTC; CDR3: CASSSGLSRLNYNEQFF
J: TRBJ2-7; length: 14; V: TRBV7-2; D: TRBD2; size: -; DNA: TGTGCCAGCAGCCCTACTAGCGGGAGCGGTATGCAGTACTTC; CDR3: CASSPTSGSGMQYF
J: TRBJ2-1; length: 16; V: TRBV19; D: -; size: -; DNA: TGTGCCAGTAGTCCCCGGACCGGGACTCTAATCAATGAGCAGTTCTTC; CDR3: CASSPRTGTLINEQFF
J: TRBJ2-1; length: 16; V: TRBV9; D: -; size: -; DNA: TGTGCCAGCAGCGTAGTGGTTAGCGTTACATACAATGAGCAGTTCTTC; CDR3: CASSVVVSVTYNEQFF
J: TRBJ1-1; length: 12; V: TRBV2; D: -; size: -; DNA: TGTGCCAGCAGGGGGGACACAGACAAAGCTTTCTTT; CDR3: CASRGDTDKAFF
J: TRBJ1-2; length: 12; V: TRBV6-1; D: -; size: -; DNA: TGTGCCAGCAGGGTCGTTAACTACGGCTACACCTTC; CDR3: CASRVVNYGYTF
J: TRBJ1-1; length: 16; V: TRBV7-2; D: TRBD1; size: -; DNA: TGTGCCAGCAGCCGCGAAGGGACAGGGACTTACACTGAAGCTTTCTTT; CDR3: CASSREGTGTYTEAFF
J: TRBJ2-7; length: 15; V: TRBV6-6; D: -; size: once; DNA: TGTGCCAGCAGTTACAAGAGCGAGAGCTCCTACGAGCAGTACTTC; CDR3: CASSYKSESSYEQYF
J: TRBJ2-2; length: 18; V: TRBV5-8; D: -; size: -; DNA: TGTGCCAGCAGCCTGTCCCGTGGGCTAGCGATTAGGACCGGGGAGCTGTTTTTT; CDR3: CASSLSRGLAIRTGELFF
J: TRBJ2-3; length: 13; V: TRBV19; D: TRBD2; size: -; DNA: TGTGCCAGTAGTACTAGCGGGACAGATACGCAGTATTTT; CDR3: CASSTSGTDTQYF
J: TRBJ1-2; length: 13; V: TRBV4-3; D: -; size: -; DNA: TGCGCCAGCAGCCAAGACTACGGCGGGGACTACACCTTC; CDR3: CASSQDYGGDYTF
J: TRBJ2-3; length: 13; V: TRBV10-1; D: TRBD2; size: -; DNA: TGCGCCAGCTCTACTAGCGGCACAGATACGCAGTATTTT; CDR3: CASSTSGTDTQYF
J: TRBJ2-7; length: 13; V: TRBV6-6; D: -; size: -; DNA: TGTGCCAGCAGTCCCCGGGAGTACTACGAGCAGTACTTC; CDR3: CASSPREYYEQYF
J: TRBJ2-3; length: 16; V: TRBV11-1; D: TRBD2; size: -; DNA: TGTGCCAGCAGTTTTAGCGGGAGCGGGGCTGAAGATACGCAGTATTTT; CDR3: CASSFSGSGAEDTQYF
J: TRBJ1-3; length: 14; V: TRBV7-6; D: -; size: -; DNA: TGTGCCAGCAGCTTAGCGCCGGACTCCAACACCATATATTTT; CDR3: CASSLAPDSNTIYF
J: TRBJ2-7; length: 15; V: TRBV27; D: TRBD2; size: -; DNA: TGTGCCAGTTCCGTAGAACTAGCGGGCTCCTACGAGCAGTACTTC; CDR3: CASSVELAGSYEQYF
J: TRBJ2-7; length: 15; V: TRBV2; D: -; size: -; DNA: TGTGCCACCTGGTTCAATCGGGGGAGTTTCTACGAGCAGTACTTC; CDR3: CATWFNRGSFYEQYF
J: TRBJ2-5; length: 14; V: TRBV5-4; D: TRBD2; size: -; DNA: TGTGCCAGCAGGGAAGCGGGAGTTATGGAGACCCAGTACTTC; CDR3: CASREAGVMETQYF
J: TRBJ1-2; length: 16; V: TRBV11-3; D: TRBD1; size: few; DNA: TGTGCCAGCAGCGCTAGGTACAGGGGAGGAGACTATGGCTACACCTTC; CDR3: CASSARYRGGDYGYTF
J: TRBJ2-7; length: 16; V: TRBV7-6; D: -; size: -; DNA: TGTGCCAGCAGCTTAGAAGCCGGGGTACACTCCTACGAGCAGTACTTC; CDR3: CASSLEAGVHSYEQYF
J: TRBJ2-1; length: 14; V: TRBV29-1; D: TRBD1; size: -; DNA: TGCAGCGCGGGAGAGGGGACAGGGGGCTTCGAGCAGTTCTTC; CDR3: CSAGEGTGGFEQFF
J: TRBJ2-7; length: 13; V: TRBV29-1; D: -; size: -; DNA: TGCAGCGTTGAAGGGACTCAAGCCTACGAGCAGTACTTC; CDR3: CSVEGTQAYEQYF
J: TRBJ2-4; length: 14; V: TRBV10-3; D: -; size: once; DNA: TGTGCCATCAGTGGAACAGAATCCAAAAACATTCAGTACTTC; CDR3: CAISGTESKNIQYF
J: TRBJ2-7; length: 17; V: TRBV7-6; D: TRBD2; size: -; DNA: TGTGCCAGCAGCCCCGCCTCTGGACTAGCGGTTGCCTACGAGCAGTACTTC; CDR3: CASSPASGLAVAYEQYF
J: TRBJ2-7; length: 14; V: TRBV7-8; D: -; size: -; DNA: TGTGCCAGCAGCTTAGCCACAGGTCACTACGAGCAGTACTTC; CDR3: CASSLATGHYEQYF
J: TRBJ2-7; length: 16; V: TRBV4-3; D: TRBD1; size: -; DNA: TGCGCCAGCAGCCCAGGGACAGCAAGCCCCCTCTACGAGCAGTACTTC; CDR3: CASSPGTASPLYEQYF
J: TRBJ2-5; length: 14; V: TRBV27; D: -; size: -; DNA: TGTGCCAGCAGTTTATATTCGGGAGAAGAGACCCAGTACTTC; CDR3: CASSLYSGEETQYF
J: TRBJ1-1; length: 14; V: TRBV28; D: -; size: -; DNA: TGTGCCAGCAGTAGGTCAGGGGCACACACTGAAGCTTTCTTT; CDR3: CASSRSGAHTEAFF
J: TRBJ2-1; length: 12; V: TRBV13; D: -; size: -; DNA: TGTGCCAGCAGCTCTAGCGTGAATGAGCAGTTCTTC; CDR3: CASSSSVNEQFF
J: TRBJ2-2; length: 16; V: TRBV6-5; D: -; size: -; DNA: TGTGCCAGCAGTTACTCCGGCGGGCTGTACACCGGGGAGCTGTTTTTT; CDR3: CASSYSGGLYTGELFF
J: TRBJ2-1; length: 15; V: TRBV7-2; D: TRBD2; size: -; DNA: TGTGCCAGCAGCCCGACTAGCGGGAGGTACAATGAGCAGTTCTTC; CDR3: CASSPTSGRYNEQFF
J: TRBJ1-5; length: 15; V: TRBV9; D: -; size: -; DNA: TGTGCCAGCAGCGAATTTACAGGGACGGGCCAGCCCCAGCATTTT; CDR3: CASSEFTGTGQPQHF